This entry describes one TCR beta chain. The data stem from a study of blood T cell repertoires in COVID-19. Contact with a PCR-confirmed or clinician-diagnosed COVID-19 case occurred within 2 weeks of entry. The protocol was immunoSEQ multiplex PCR, while the TCRdb copy is restricted to in-frame clones and leaves out a portion. The data hold fewer than 250,000 clones, with over 80% observed a single time. Between the trimmed V and J ends, which lost 1 base and 14 bases, there was a span of 17 bases. This CDR3 has 13 amino acids. Germline CDR1 SGDLS, CDR2 YYNGEE. This sequence joins TRBV9 and TRBJ2-3, with a possible D match to TRBD2 (6 bases). Sequenced sample: PBMCs or T cells enriched from blood (not recorded which). The TCR originated in a woman in her twenties or thirties who had been exposed to COVID-19. Here the CDR3 reads CASSVRGGWGLYF. The CDR3 bases are TGTGCCAGCAGCGTACGTGGAGGGTGGGGTTTGTATTTT. The full variable domain, rest sourced from reference TRBV9 and TRBJ2-3, is DSGVTQTPKHLITATGQRVTLRCSPRSGDLSVYWYQQSLDQGLQFLIQYYNGEERAKGNILERFSAQQFPDLHSELNLSSLELGDSALYFCASSVRGGWGLYFGPGTRLTVL.